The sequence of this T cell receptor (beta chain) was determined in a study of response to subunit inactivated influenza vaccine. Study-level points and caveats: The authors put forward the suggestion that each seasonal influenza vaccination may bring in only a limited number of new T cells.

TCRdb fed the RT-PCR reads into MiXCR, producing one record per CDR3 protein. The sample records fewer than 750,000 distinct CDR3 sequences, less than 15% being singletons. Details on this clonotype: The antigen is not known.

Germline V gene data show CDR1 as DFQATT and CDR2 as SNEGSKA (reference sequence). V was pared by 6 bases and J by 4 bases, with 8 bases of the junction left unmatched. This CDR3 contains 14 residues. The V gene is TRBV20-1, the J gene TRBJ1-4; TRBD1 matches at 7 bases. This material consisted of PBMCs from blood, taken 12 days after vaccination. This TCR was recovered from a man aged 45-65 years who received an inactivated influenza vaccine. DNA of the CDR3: TGCAGTGCGACTCCCGGGACAGATAATGAAAAACTGTTTTTT. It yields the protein CSATPGTDNEKLFF.